Each of the 25 T cell receptor beta chains below was sequenced from the same sample in a study of immune evolution from preneoplasia to lung adenocarcinoma. TCRdb keeps only in-frame clones here, not all; method: immunoSEQ multiplex PCR. The top ten hold approximately 4% of the sample, which has 5,000 to 5,500 clones, over 80% seen once. Sequencing used FFPE adjacent normal lung tissue. These receptors all come from a person aged 65-85 years with lung adenocarcinoma.

The chain is built from TRBV9 and TRBJ2-2; D gene unclear. With 0 bases removed from V and 7 bases from J, the gap between germline ends came to 10 bases. This CDR3 comprises 14 residues. The germline V gene has CDR1 SGDLS and CDR2 YYNGEE. The CDR3 coding sequence is TGTGCCAGCAGCGTAGTTAGTTATAGCGGGGAGCTGTTTTTT. It specifies CASSVVSYSGELFF.

This clone was seen more than once but under ten times. V is TRBV6-1 and J is TRBJ1-2; D uncertain. Germline loops: CDR1 MNHNS, CDR2 SASEGT. The CDR3 extends over 13 amino acids. The ends were cut back, 7 bases at V and 0 bases at J, with 9 bases in the middle. This chain's CDR3 is CASTLGANYGYTF. CDR3 nucleotides: TGTGCCAGCACCCTTGGAGCTAACTATGGCTACACCTTC.

This chain connects TRBV6-1 to TRBJ2-5; possibly TRBD1 or TRBD2 for D (5 bases each). The CDR3 is 12 amino acids. Germline assignment: CDR1 MNHNS and CDR2 SASEGT. Trimming stripped 6 bases from V and 13 bases from J, with 18 bases between. CDR3 protein: CASSIGATSPYF. CDR3 bases: TGTGCCAGCAGCATCGGGGCCACTTCGCCGTACTTC.

The rearrangement uses TRBV6-5 and TRBJ2-7, with a weak D call TRBD1 (7 bases). This CDR3 has 15 residues. V lost 10 bases and J 1 base, leaving 20 bases between the germline ends. CDR1 MNHEY and CDR2 SVGAGI come from the germline V gene. CDR3 sequence reads: CATRRDREISYEQYF. In nucleotides, the CDR3 is TGTGCCACGAGGCGGGACAGAGAAATTTCCTACGAGCAGTACTTC.

The chain uses TRBV7-2 and TRBJ2-7; D possibly corresponds to TRBD2 (6 bases). Germline V lookup: CDR1 SGHTA, CDR2 FQGNSA. Trimming cost V 0 bases and J 0 bases, with 9 bases left between them. CDR3 length: 15 residues. The CDR3 loop is CASSLASGSSYEQYF. The CDR3 DNA reads as TGTGCCAGCAGCTTAGCTAGCGGCAGCTCCTACGAGCAGTACTTC. Variable domain in full (rest from reference TRBV7-2 and TRBJ2-7): GAGVSQSPSNKVTEKGKDVELRCDPISGHTALYWYRQSLGQGLEFLIYFQGNSAPDKSGLPSDRFSAERTGGSVSTLTIQRTQQEDSAVYLCASSLASGSSYEQYFGPGTRLTVT.

This sequence joins TRBV28 and TRBJ1-3; D is uncertain. Trimming pared 4 bases from V and 2 bases from J, leaving 21 bases between. Germline-derived CDR1 and CDR2 are MDHEN and SYDVKM. This CDR3 contains 18 residues. Here the CDR3 DNA reads TGTGCCAGCAGTTCGACGGCAGTACTCTCATCGACTGGAAACACCATATATTTT. It codes for CASSSTAVLSSTGNTIYF.

Only one count was recorded for this clone. An end of the junction differs from the germline gene, which may be a read error. The chain couples TRBV19 to TRBJ2-3; D might be TRBD1 (6 bases). This CDR3 has 16 amino acids. The V gene's germline CDR1 is LNHDA and CDR2 SQIVND (reference sequence). The CDR3 nucleotides are TGTGCCAGTAGTATACGCCGACAGGCTAGCACAGATATGCAGTATTTT. It specifies CASSIRRQASTDMQYF.

The gene calls are TRBV18 and TRBJ1-3, with 7 bases matching TRBD1. The germline CDR1 and CDR2 sequences are KGHSH and LQKENI. The CDR3 has 16 amino acids. V shed 7 bases and J 0 bases; nucleotides not matched to a gene: 9. CDR3 bases: TGTGCCAGCTTGGCCGACAGGGCGCGCTCTGGAAACACCATATATTTT. Translating gives CASLADRARSGNTIYF.

V and J are TRBV7-2 and TRBJ2-6; 7 bases map to TRBD1. Trimming removed 5 bases from V and 2 bases from J; junction bases left unmatched: 6. There are 16 residues in the CDR3. The germline gives CDR1 SGHTA, CDR2 FQGNSA. CDR3 loop: CASSARTGAGANVLTF. CDR3 sequence (DNA): TGTGCCAGCAGCGCCCGGACAGGTGCTGGGGCCAACGTCCTGACTTTC.

The rearrangement uses TRBV7-2 and TRBJ1-1, with 8 bases aligning to TRBD1. The germline V gene encodes CDR1 SGHTA and CDR2 FQGNSA. V dropped 5 bases and J dropped 7; count of bases not matched to a gene: 9. The CDR3 has 14 amino acids. CDR3 loop: CASSPRTGTIEAFF. CDR3 bases: TGTGCCAGCAGCCCGAGGACAGGGACCATTGAAGCTTTCTTT.

The chain combines TRBV28 with TRBJ2-5; no reliable D call. CDR1 is MDHEN and CDR2 is SYDVKM in the germline V gene. The CDR3 runs 14 residues. The V and J ends lost 1 base and 3 bases respectively, with 9 bases between them. DNA of the CDR3: TGTGCCAGCAGTTTATATGCCACCAAAGAGACCCAGTACTTC. This encodes CASSLYATKETQYF.

The count of this clone is one. The chain joins TRBV28 to TRBJ1-5, with 7 bases identical to TRBD1. Germline V gene data show CDR1 as MDHEN and CDR2 as SYDVKM. The junction had 9 bases not matched to a gene; V was cut back by 4 bases and J by 6 bases. CDR3 length: 15 amino acids. Here the CDR3 DNA reads TGTGCCAGCAGTTCGACAGGGACCTTTACTCAGCCCCAGCATTTT. The encoded protein is CASSSTGTFTQPQHF.

This clone was seen once. This rearrangement joins TRBV9 to TRBJ1-1; D not certain. Germline assignment: CDR1 SGDLS and CDR2 YYNGEE. There are 15 residues in the CDR3. V lost 4 bases and J 1 base, leaving 14 bases between the germline ends. CDR3: CASSNTGLPNTEAFF. The DNA for the CDR3 is TGTGCCAGCAGCAACACCGGGTTACCGAACACTGAAGCTTTCTTT.

This clone turned up a few times. The V gene is TRBV2, the J gene TRBJ2-7; D remains ambiguous. V dropped 8 bases and J dropped 3 bases, with 8 bases sitting between them. CDR1 SNHLY and CDR2 FYNNEI come from the germline V gene. The CDR3 sequence is 11 residues long. CDR3 DNA: TGTGCCAGCCTAAGGGACTACGAGCAGTACTTC. It encodes CASLRDYEQYF.

This clone was counted once. The V and J genes are TRBV6-4 and TRBJ1-2, with 7 bases identical to TRBD1. V gave up 5 bases and J gave up 4 bases; unmatched junction bases: 4. This CDR3 contains 13 residues. CDR1 and CDR2 from the germline V gene are MRHNA and SNTAGT. CDR3 coding DNA: TGTGCCAGCAGTAGCAACAGGGGCTATGGCTACACCTTC. Its protein is CASSSNRGYGYTF.

The chain uses TRBV7-2 and TRBJ2-1; D unresolved. In germline, CDR1 is SGHTA, CDR2 FQGNSA. CDR3 length: 15 residues. V lost 1 base and J 0 bases, leaving 7 bases between the germline ends. The CDR3 DNA reads as TGTGCCAGCAGCTTAGTGGCTTCCTCCTACAATGAGCAGTTCTTC. It yields the protein CASSLVASSYNEQFF.

This clone appeared once. This rearrangement joins TRBV6-6 to TRBJ2-1; D unresolved. The V gene lost 0 bases and the J gene lost 7 bases, with 10 bases spanning the gap. The CDR3 consists of 14 residues. Germline CDR1 MNHNY, CDR2 SVGAGI (reference sequence). CDR3 loop: CASSYSEGWNEQFF. In DNA form, the CDR3 reads TGTGCCAGCAGTTACTCAGAAGGGTGGAATGAGCAGTTCTTC.

The chain carries TRBV7-6 and TRBJ2-5; 10 bases fit TRBD1. The V segment lost 5 bases and the J segment 5 bases; nucleotides outside the gene matches: 11. Looked up from germline, CDR1 is SGHVS and CDR2 is FNYEAQ. The CDR3 runs 16 residues. CDR3 DNA: TGTGCCAGCAGCCGGACAGGGGGAGGGTTCGGGGAGACCCAGTACTTC. This encodes CASSRTGGGFGETQYF.

The chain employs TRBV5-5 and TRBJ1-6, with 7 positions matching TRBD1. The CDR3 covers 15 residues. Germline assignment: CDR1 SGHKS and CDR2 YYEKEE (reference sequence). The V gene end was trimmed by 4 bases and the J gene end by 7 bases; junction bases not matched to a gene: 8. The CDR3 loop is CASSDDRAPNSPLHF. For the CDR3, the DNA is TGTGCCAGCAGCGATGACAGGGCCCCAAATTCACCCCTCCACTTT.

The V gene is TRBV6-5, the J gene TRBJ2-7; TRBD1 agrees at 7 bases. V was clipped by 8 bases and J by 0 bases; unmatched bases: 1. CDR1 and CDR2 from the germline V gene are MNHEY and SVGAGI. The CDR3 extends over 12 amino acids. CDR3 DNA sequence: TGTGCCAGCGGACAGGTCTCCTACGAGCAGTACTTC. Translated, it gives CASGQVSYEQYF.

The chain links TRBV30 to TRBJ1-1; 7 positions agree with TRBD1. V lost 4 bases and J lost 5; bases outside the gene matches: 13. Per germline, CDR1 GTSNPN and CDR2 SVGIG (reference sequence). This CDR3 has 15 residues. CDR3: CAWTRTGDSKTEAFF. CDR3 nucleotides: TGTGCCTGGACCCGAACAGGGGACTCGAAGACTGAAGCTTTCTTT.

The chain carries TRBV19 and TRBJ1-1; no firm D call. V was cut by 3 bases and J by 1 base, with 9 bases left in between. The CDR3 covers 14 residues. From germline, CDR1 is LNHDA and CDR2 SQIVND (reference sequence). The CDR3 nucleotides read TGTGCCAGTAGTATGGGAGTGGGGAACACTGAAGCTTTCTTT. Encoded protein: CASSMGVGNTEAFF.

The chain couples TRBV30 to TRBJ1-3, with D perhaps matching TRBD1 (5 bases). Deletions cut 2 bases from V and 1 base from J, with 9 bases between. The CDR3 totals 14 residues. Germline V gene lookup returns CDR1 GTSNPN and CDR2 SVGIG (reference sequence). CDR3 nucleotides: TGTGCCTGGAGTAACGGGGGGTCTGGAAACACCATATATTTT. Residues: CAWSNGGSGNTIYF.

The chain links TRBV9 to TRBJ1-2; tentatively, D is TRBD1 (6 bases). V shed 0 bases and J shed 4 bases, with 16 bases lying between them. The CDR3 length is 16 residues. The germline V gene encodes CDR1 SGDLS and CDR2 YYNGEE. CDR3 loop: CASSVVPTGLTYGYTF. The DNA for the CDR3 is TGTGCCAGCAGCGTAGTTCCCACAGGGCTGACCTATGGCTACACCTTC. Variable domain in full (rest from reference TRBV9 and TRBJ1-2): DSGVTQTPKHLITATGQRVTLRCSPRSGDLSVYWYQQSLDQGLQFLIQYYNGEERAKGNILERFSAQQFPDLHSELNLSSLELGDSALYFCASSVVPTGLTYGYTFGSGTRLTVV.

In its sample, this clone is large. The J gene is TRBJ1-2, the V gene TRBV2, with 9 bases that match TRBD1. The CDR3 runs 13 residues. V lost 6 bases to trimming and J lost 6 bases; unmatched junction nucleotides: 5. Germline CDR1 reads SNHLY; CDR2 reads FYNNEI. CDR3 loop: CASSNTGGDGYTF. The CDR3 nucleotides are TGTGCCAGCAGCAATACAGGGGGCGATGGCTACACCTTC.